The T cell receptor beta chain described here comes from a study of blood T cell repertoires in COVID-19. Whole-study context: Sites across the United States, Italy and Spain contributed samples from acute and convalescent COVID-19. T cells, B-cell-depleted T cells, or PBMCs supplied cDNA or gDNA.

In this sample, this clone turned up once. V lost 1 base, J lost 8 bases, and 12 bases lay in between. Germline V gene data show CDR1 as LNHDA and CDR2 as SQIVND (reference sequence). The CDR3 is 14 residues long. Original data processing: Amplified reference gene primers provided the basis for estimating nucleated cell counts. The method was immunoSEQ multiplex PCR; TCRdb's version includes in-frame clones alone and lacks a portion of them. That table gives V, J and clone size, and the DNA gave D and trimming. The data contain about 170,000 clones, 84% of them singletons. Source material: peripheral blood. This receptor was taken from a man aged 40-49 years who had recovered from COVID-19. The chain uses TRBV19 and TRBJ2-1; D is perhaps TRBD2 (5 bases). The CDR3, as DNA: TGTGCCAGTAGTATAGTCGGGGATGGCCATGAGCAGTTCTTC. It translates to CASSIVGDGHEQFF.